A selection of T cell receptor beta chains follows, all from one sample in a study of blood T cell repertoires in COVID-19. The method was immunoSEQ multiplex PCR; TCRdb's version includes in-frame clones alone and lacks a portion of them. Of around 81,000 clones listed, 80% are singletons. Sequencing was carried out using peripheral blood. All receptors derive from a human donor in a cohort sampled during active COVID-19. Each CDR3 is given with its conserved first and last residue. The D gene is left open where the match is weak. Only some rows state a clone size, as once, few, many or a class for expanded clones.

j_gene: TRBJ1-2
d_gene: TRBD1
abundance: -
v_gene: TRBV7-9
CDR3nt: TGTGCCAGCAGCACGGGACAGGGGGCGCGGGGCTACACCTTC
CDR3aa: CASSTGQGARGYTF

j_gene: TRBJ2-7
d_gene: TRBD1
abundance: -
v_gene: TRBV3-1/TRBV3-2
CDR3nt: TGTGCCAGCAGCCAGACGGGCAGGGGGAGCGAGCAGTACTTC
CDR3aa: CASSQTGRGSEQYF

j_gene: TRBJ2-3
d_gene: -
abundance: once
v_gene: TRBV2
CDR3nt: TGTGCCAGTCCCGAGAACACAGATACGCAGTATTTT
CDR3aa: CASPENTDTQYF

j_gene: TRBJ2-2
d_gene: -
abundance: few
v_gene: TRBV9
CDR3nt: TGTGCCAGCAGAGGCCCGGGACACAACACCGGGGAGCTGTTTTTT
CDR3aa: CASRGPGHNTGELFF

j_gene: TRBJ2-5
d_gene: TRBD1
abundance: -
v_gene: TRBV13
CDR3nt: TGTGCCAGCAGCTTAGGATACAGGGCCGGGACAGGGGGGATCAAAGAGACCCAGTACTTC
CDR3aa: CASSLGYRAGTGGIKETQYF

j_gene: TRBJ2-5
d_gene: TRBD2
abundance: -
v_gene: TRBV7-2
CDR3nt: TGTGCCAGCAGCCACCCGAATCGGCCGGGAGGGTGGGAGACCCAGTACTTC
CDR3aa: CASSHPNRPGGWETQYF

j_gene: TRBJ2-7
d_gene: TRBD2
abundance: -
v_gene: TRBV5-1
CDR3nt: TGCGCCAGCAGCCCCCAGCGGGGGGGTGGCGAGCAGTACTTC
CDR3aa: CASSPQRGGGEQYF

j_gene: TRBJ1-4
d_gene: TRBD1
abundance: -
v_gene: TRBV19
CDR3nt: TGTGCCAGTACCCGGGGTGTGGGACAGGGAAGGGAAAAACTGTTTTTT
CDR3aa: CASTRGVGQGREKLFF

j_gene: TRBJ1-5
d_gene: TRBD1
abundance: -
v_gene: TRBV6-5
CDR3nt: TGTGCCAGCAGGCAAACAGGGGGTGGCAATCAGCCCCAGCATTTT
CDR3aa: CASRQTGGGNQPQHF

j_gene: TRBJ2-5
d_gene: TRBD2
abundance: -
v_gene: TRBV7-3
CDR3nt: TGTGCCAGCAGCCCCTCCTCCGGGACTAGCGGGAGAGAGACCCAGTACTTC
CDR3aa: CASSPSSGTSGRETQYF

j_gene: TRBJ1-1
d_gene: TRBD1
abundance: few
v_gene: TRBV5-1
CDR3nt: TGCGCCAGCAGCTGGACAGGGGCGGTGAACACTGAAGCTTTCTTT
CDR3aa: CASSWTGAVNTEAFF

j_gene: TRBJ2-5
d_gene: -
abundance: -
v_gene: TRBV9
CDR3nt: TGTGCCAGCAGCGTAGGATACGGCAGGGCAGAGACCCAGTACTTC
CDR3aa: CASSVGYGRAETQYF

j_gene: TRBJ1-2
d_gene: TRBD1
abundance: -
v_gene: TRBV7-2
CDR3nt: TGTGCCAGCAGACCGACAGGGGCTAACTATGGCTACACCTTC
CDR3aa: CASRPTGANYGYTF

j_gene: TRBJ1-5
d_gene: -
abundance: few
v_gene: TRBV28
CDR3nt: TGTGCCAGCAGCCCCGGAGGGATCCAGCCCCAGCATTTT
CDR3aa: CASSPGGIQPQHF

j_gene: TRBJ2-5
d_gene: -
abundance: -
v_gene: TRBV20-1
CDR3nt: TGCAGTGCTAGTACTAGCGGTCAGGGGGCCCAGTACTTC
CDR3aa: CSASTSGQGAQYF

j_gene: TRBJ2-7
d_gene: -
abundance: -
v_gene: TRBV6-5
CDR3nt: TGTGCCAGCAGTTACTCGTCAGGGGCCGAGCAGTACTTC
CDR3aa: CASSYSSGAEQYF

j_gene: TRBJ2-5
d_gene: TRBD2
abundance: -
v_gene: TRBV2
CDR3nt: TGTGCCAGCAGTGAACCCCAAACCGCCGTCGCGGGGGTATACCAAGAGACCCAGTACTTC
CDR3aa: CASSEPQTAVAGVYQETQYF

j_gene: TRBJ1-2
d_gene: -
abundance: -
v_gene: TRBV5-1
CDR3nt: TGCGCCAGCAGCTTGGATGGGGGCGGGGGCTACACCTTC
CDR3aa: CASSLDGGGGYTF

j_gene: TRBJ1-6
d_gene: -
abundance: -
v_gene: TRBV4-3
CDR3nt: TGCGCCAGCAGCCAAGGCCCGCAGGCCCGCGGGAATTCACCCCTCCACTTT
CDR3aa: CASSQGPQARGNSPLHF

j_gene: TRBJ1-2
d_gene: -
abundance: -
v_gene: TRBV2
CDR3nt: TGTGCCAGCATCACGGAGCCCCCTGAGGGTGGCTATGGCTACACCTTC
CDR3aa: CASITEPPEGGYGYTF

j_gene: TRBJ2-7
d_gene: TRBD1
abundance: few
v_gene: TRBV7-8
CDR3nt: TGTGCCAGCAGCTTAGGGACAGGGACCTACGAGCAGTACTTC
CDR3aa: CASSLGTGTYEQYF

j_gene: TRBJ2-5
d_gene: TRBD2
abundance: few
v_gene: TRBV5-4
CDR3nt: TGTGCCAGCAGCTTCGGGGGGGGAGAGACCCAGTACTTC
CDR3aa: CASSFGGGETQYF

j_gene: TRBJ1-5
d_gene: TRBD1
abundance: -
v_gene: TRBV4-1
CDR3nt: TGCGCCAGCAGCCAAGAAAGGGGACAGCTTAATCAGCCCCAGCATTTT
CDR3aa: CASSQERGQLNQPQHF

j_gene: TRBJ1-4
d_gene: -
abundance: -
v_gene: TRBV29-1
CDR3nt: TGCAGCGCACGTACACAGAATGAAAAACTGTTTTTT
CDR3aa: CSARTQNEKLFF

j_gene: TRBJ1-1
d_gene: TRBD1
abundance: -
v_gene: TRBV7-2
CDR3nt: TGTGCCAGCAGCTTTCCGGGACAGGGGAGGACTGAAGCTTTCTTT
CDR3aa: CASSFPGQGRTEAFF

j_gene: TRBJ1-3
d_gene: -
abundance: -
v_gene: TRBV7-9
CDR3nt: TGTGCCAGCAGAGGAGGGGCTGAAAACACCATATATTTT
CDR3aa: CASRGGAENTIYF

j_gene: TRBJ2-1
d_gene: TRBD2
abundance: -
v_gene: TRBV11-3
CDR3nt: TGTGCCAGCAGCACAGGACAGGGGAGACTAGCGGGAGGGTACAATGAGCAGTTCTTC
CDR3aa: CASSTGQGRLAGGYNEQFF

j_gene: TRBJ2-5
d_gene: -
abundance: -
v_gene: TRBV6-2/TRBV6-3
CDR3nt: TGTGCCAGCAGCTGGGGACAAACGCAATACGAGACCCAGTACTTC
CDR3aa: CASSWGQTQYETQYF

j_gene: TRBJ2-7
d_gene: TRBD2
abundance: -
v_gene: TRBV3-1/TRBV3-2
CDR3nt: TGTGCCAGCAGCCGTCGGACTAGCGGGGATTACGAGCAGTACTTC
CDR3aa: CASSRRTSGDYEQYF

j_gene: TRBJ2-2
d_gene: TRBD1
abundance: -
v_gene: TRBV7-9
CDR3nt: TGTGCCAGCAGCTACGGAAGGACAGGGGGGTTTAACACCGGGGAGCTGTTTTTT
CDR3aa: CASSYGRTGGFNTGELFF

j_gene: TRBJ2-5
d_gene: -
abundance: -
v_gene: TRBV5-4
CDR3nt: TGTGCCAGCAGCCATGGGCCAGGGCAGGAGACCCAGTACTTC
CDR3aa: CASSHGPGQETQYF

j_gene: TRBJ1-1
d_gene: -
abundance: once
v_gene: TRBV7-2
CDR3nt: TGTGCCAGCAGCTCAGAAGCTTTCTTT
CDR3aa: CASSSEAFF

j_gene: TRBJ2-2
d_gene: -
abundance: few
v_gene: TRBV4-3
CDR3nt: TGCGCCAGCAGCCTATACACCGGGAGGAACACCGGGGAGCTGTTTTTT
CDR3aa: CASSLYTGRNTGELFF

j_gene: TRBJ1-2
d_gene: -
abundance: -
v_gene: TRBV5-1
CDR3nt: TGCGCCAGCAGCTCCCTACAGGGAACGGGGGGCTACACCTTC
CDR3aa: CASSSLQGTGGYTF

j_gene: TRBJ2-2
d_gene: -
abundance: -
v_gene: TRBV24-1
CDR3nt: TGTGCCACCAGACCGGGACGCCGGGGGTCCGGGGAGCTGTTTTTT
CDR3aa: CATRPGRRGSGELFF

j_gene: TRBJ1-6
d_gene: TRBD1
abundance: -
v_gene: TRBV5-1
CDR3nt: TGCGCCAGCAGCCAGACAACAGGGGGGAATTCACCCCTCCACTTT
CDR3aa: CASSQTTGGNSPLHF

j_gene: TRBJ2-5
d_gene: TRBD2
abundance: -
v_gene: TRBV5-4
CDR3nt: TGTGCCAGCAGCGTGAGCGGGGGAGGGGGAGAGACCCAGTACTTC
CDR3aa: CASSVSGGGGETQYF

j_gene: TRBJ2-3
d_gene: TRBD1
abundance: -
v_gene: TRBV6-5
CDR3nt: TGTGCCAGCACGGGACAGGGCCTCACAGATACGCAGTATTTT
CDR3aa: CASTGQGLTDTQYF

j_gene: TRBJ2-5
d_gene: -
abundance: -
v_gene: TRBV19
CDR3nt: TGTGCCAGTAGATCGGTAGGGGACTACCAAGAGACCCAGTACTTC
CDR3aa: CASRSVGDYQETQYF

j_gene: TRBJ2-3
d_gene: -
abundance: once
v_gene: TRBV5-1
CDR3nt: TGCGCCAGCAGTTACACGACAGTTTCGGATACGCAGTATTTT
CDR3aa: CASSYTTVSDTQYF

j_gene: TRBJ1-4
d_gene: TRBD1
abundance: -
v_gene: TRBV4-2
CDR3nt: TGTGCCAGCAGCCAATTAAGACAGGGTGCAACTAATGAAAAACTGTTTTTT
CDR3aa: CASSQLRQGATNEKLFF

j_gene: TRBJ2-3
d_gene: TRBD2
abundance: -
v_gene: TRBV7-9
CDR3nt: TGTGCCAGCAGGGCATTCGGGAGGGACACAGATACGCAGTATTTT
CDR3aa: CASRAFGRDTDTQYF

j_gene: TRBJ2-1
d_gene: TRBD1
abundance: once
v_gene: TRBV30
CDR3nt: TGTGCCTGGAGGAGGGGGCTCTCCTACAATGAGCAGTTCTTC
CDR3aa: CAWRRGLSYNEQFF

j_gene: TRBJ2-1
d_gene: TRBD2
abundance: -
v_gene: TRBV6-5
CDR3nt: TGTGCCAGCAGTTTACTAGCGCCTACGAGTGAGCAGTTCTTC
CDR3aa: CASSLLAPTSEQFF

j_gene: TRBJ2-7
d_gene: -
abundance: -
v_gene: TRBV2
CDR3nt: TGTGCCAGCAGTATCCAGGGATCCGAGCAGTACTTC
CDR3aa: CASSIQGSEQYF

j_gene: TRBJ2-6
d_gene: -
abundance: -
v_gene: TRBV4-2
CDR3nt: TGTGCCAGCAGCCCGACAGCGTCCTCTGGGGCCAACGTCCTGACTTTC
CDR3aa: CASSPTASSGANVLTF

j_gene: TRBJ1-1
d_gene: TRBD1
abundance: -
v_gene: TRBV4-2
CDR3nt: TGTGCCAGCAGCCCATTGCAGGGGGCGGGGACTGAAGCTTTCTTT
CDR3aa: CASSPLQGAGTEAFF

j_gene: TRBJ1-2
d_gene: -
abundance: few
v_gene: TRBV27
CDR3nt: TGTGCCAGCAGTCTCACCCTACGATCCTATGGCTACACCTTC
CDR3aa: CASSLTLRSYGYTF

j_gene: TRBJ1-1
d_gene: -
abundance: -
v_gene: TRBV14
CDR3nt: TGTGCCAGCAGCCCGTACAGGACAGTCAACACTGAAGCTTTCTTT
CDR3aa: CASSPYRTVNTEAFF

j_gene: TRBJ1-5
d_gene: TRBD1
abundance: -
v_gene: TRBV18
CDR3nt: TGTGCCAGCTCATTGGACAGGGTCAATCAGCCCCAGCATTTT
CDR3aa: CASSLDRVNQPQHF

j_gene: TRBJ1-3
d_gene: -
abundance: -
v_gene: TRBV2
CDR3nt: TGTGCCAGCAGCTCCGGACAGCCCACTGGAAACACCATATATTTT
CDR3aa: CASSSGQPTGNTIYF

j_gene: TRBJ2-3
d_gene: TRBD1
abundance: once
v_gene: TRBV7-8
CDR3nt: TGTGCCAGCAGCGTCCGGGACAGGGCACCCACAGATACGCAGTATTTT
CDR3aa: CASSVRDRAPTDTQYF

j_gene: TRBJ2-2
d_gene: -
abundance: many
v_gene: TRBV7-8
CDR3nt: TGTGCCAGCAGCTCCACAGGGGGGGGCACCGGGGAGCTGTTTTTT
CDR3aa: CASSSTGGGTGELFF

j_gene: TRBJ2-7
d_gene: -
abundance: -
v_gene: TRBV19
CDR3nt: TGTGCTTCGAGTGGAGGGCAGGGTGCCTACGAGCAGTACTTC
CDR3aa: CASSGGQGAYEQYF

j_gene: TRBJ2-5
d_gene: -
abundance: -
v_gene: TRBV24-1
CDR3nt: TGTGCCACCAGTAATAGCGGAACCCAAGAGACCCAGTACTTC
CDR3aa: CATSNSGTQETQYF

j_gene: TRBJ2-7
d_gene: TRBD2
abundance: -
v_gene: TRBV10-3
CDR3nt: TGTGCCTCAAGACTAGCGGGGGCCAACTACGAGCAGTACTTC
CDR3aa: CASRLAGANYEQYF

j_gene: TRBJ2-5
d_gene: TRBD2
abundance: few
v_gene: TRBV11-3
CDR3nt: TGTGCCAGCAGCGGTCCGGGACTAGCGGGTGGAACCTGGGGTTCCCAGTACTTC
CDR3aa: CASSGPGLAGGTWGSQYF

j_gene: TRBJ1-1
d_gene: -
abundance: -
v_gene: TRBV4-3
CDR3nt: TGCGCCAGCAGCCGGCGGAAGAACACTGAAGCTTTCTTT
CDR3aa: CASSRRKNTEAFF

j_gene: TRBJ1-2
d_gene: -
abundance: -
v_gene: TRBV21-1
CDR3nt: TGTGCCAGCAGCAAGACAGGGCCAGCTAACTATGGCTACACCTTC
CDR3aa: CASSKTGPANYGYTF

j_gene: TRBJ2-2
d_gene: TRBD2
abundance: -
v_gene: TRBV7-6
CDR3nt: TGTGCCAGCACCCCCCTAGCGGGACATAACACCGGGGAGCTGTTTTTT
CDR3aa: CASTPLAGHNTGELFF